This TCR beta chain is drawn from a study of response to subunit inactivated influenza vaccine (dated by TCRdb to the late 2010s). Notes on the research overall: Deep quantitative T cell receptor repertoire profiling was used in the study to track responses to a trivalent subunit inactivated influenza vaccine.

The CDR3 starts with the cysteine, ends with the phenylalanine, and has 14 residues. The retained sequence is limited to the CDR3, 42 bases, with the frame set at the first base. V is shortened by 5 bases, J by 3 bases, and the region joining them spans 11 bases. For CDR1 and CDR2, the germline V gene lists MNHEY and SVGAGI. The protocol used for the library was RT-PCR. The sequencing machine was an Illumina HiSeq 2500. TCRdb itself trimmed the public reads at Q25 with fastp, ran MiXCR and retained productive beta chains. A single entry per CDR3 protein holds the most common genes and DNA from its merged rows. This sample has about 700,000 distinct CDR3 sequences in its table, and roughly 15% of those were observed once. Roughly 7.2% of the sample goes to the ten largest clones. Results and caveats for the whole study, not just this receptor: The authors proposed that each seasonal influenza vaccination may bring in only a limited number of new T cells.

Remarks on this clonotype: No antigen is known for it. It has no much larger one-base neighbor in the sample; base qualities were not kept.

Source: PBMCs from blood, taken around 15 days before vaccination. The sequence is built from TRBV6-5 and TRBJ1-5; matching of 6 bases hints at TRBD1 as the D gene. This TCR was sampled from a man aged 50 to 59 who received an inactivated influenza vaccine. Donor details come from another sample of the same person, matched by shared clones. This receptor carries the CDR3 CASSNRQDNQPQHF. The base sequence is TGTGCCAGCAGTAACCGACAGGACAATCAGCCCCAGCATTTT.